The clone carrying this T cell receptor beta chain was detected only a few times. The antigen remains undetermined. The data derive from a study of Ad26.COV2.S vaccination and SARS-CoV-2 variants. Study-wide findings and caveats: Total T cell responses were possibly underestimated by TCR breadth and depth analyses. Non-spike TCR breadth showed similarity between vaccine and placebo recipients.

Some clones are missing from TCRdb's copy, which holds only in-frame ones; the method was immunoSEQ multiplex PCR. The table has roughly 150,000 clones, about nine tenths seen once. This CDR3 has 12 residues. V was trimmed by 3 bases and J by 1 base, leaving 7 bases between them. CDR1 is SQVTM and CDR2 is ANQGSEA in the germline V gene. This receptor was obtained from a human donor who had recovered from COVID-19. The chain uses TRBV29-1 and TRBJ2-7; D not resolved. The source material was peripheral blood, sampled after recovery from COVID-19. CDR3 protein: CSVESNSYEQYF. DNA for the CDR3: TGCAGCGTTGAGAGTAATTCCTACGAGCAGTACTTC.